The 10 T cell receptor beta chains presented below share a single source sample, sequenced in a study of control samples from healthy donors and cancer patients. Here immunoSEQ multiplex PCR was the method, and the copy in TCRdb shows in-frame clones only, minus some. The table includes about 80,000 clones, 89% detected once. Sample: blood. The receptor set was obtained from a man aged 50 to 60 in good health.

The chain employs TRBV2 and TRBJ2-5; D is perhaps TRBD2 (5 bases). Trimming removed 7 bases at V and 7 bases at J, with 19 bases between. The germline gives CDR1 SNHLY, CDR2 FYNNEI. The CDR3 length is 14 residues. Here the CDR3 DNA reads TGTGCCAGCACTCTGAGGTCCGGAGAGGGGACCCAGTACTTC. It translates to CASTLRSGEGTQYF.

As to this clone: One end of the junction is discordant with germline, which a read error may explain. The chain has TRBV6-5 and TRBJ1-6; tentatively, D is TRBD1 (5 bases). Germline V gene sequence: CDR1 MNHEY, CDR2 SVGAGI. The CDR3 loop spans 16 amino acids. This CDR3 is CASNYNGAANNSPLHF. The CDR3 nucleotides read TGTGCCAGCAATTACAATGGGGCAGCCAATAATTCACCCCTCCACTTT.

This clone has only one observation. This chain links TRBV5-1 with TRBJ2-1, with 7 nucleotides matching TRBD1. Unmatched junction bases numbered 4, after V lost 2 bases and J lost 5 bases. The V gene's germline CDR1 is SGHRS and CDR2 YFSETQ. The CDR3 spans 14 residues. CDR3 region: CASSFRTGHNEQFF. CDR3 bases: TGCGCCAGCAGCTTTCGGACAGGTCACAATGAGCAGTTCTTC.

Here the CDR3 DNA reads TGTGCCAGCAGCTCCAAAAGGGCTAGGAACACTGAAGCTTTCTTT. It translates to CASSSKRARNTEAFF. The rearrangement links TRBV11-2 to TRBJ1-1; D gene uncertain. This CDR3 region has 15 residues. CDR1 and CDR2 (germline): SGHAT, FQNNGV. V was cut by 4 bases and J by 1 base, with 13 bases left in between. Using reference TRBV11-2 and TRBJ1-1 for the parts outside the CDR3, the full variable domain is EAGVAQSPRYKIIEKRQSVAFWCNPISGHATLYWYQQILGQGPKLLIQFQNNGVVDDSQLPKDRFSAERLKGVDSTLKIQPAKLEDSAVYLCASSSKRARNTEAFFGQGTRLTVV.

This clone was seen once. This chain uses TRBV3-1 (or the pseudogene TRBV3-2) with TRBJ1-1; 7 nucleotides align to TRBD1. The trim removed 4 bases at V and 6 bases at J, leaving 2 bases unmatched. This CDR3 contains 12 residues. Looked up from germline, CDR1 is LGHDT and CDR2 is YNNKEL (reference sequence). The CDR3 DNA is TGTGCCAGCAGCCGACAGGGATCTGAAGCTTTCTTT. Translation: CASSRQGSEAFF.

The J gene is TRBJ2-1, the V gene TRBV27; D might be TRBD2 (6 bases). The ends were cut back, 5 bases at V and 5 bases at J, with 13 bases in the middle. The CDR3 sequence is 14 residues long. The germline gives CDR1 MNHEY, CDR2 SMNVEV (reference sequence). The CDR3 region has the DNA TGTGCCAGCAGTCTCCTGGGCGGGGACAATGAGCAGTTCTTC. Its protein is CASSLLGGDNEQFF.

This chain uses TRBV6-5 with TRBJ2-1; 7 nucleotides line up with TRBD1. The CDR3 spans 16 residues. Germline CDR1 MNHEY, CDR2 SVGAGI. The J segment lost 8 bases and the V segment lost 3 bases, leaving 13 bases of the junction unmatched. The CDR3 DNA reads TGTGCCAGCAGTTATGGGGACAGCCGAAGGGGAGATGAGCAGTTCTTC. Translated, it gives CASSYGDSRRGDEQFF.

The genes are TRBV12-3 or TRBV12-4 and TRBJ1-2; unclear D gene. V was cut by 5 bases and J by 4 bases, with 8 bases left in between. The CDR3 is made up of 12 amino acids. As DNA, the CDR3 is TGTGCCAGCAGTCCGTTGGGCTATGGCTACACCTTC. Its translation: CASSPLGYGYTF.

Written as DNA, the CDR3 is TGTGCCAGAAGCCACGGGACAGAAAACTATGGCTACACCTTC. Translated, it gives CARSHGTENYGYTF. The chain employs TRBV5-3 and TRBJ1-2; TRBD1 matches 7 bases. TRBV5-3 is recorded as an ORF, its role being uncertain. The CDR3 extends over 14 amino acids. The V and J ends lost 4 bases and 2 bases, in that order; junction bases with no gene match: 5.

The chain carries TRBV7-9 and TRBJ1-3; possibly TRBD1 for D (6 bases). Trimming took off 0 bases at V and 8 bases at J, with 14 bases between the two ends. This CDR3 comprises 15 residues. Germline V gives CDR1 SEHNR, CDR2 FQNEAQ (reference sequence). The CDR3 nucleotides are TGTGCCAGCAGCTTAGCCGCGGGGGCCGGGGACACCATATATTTT. It encodes CASSLAAGAGDTIYF.